The source of this T cell receptor beta chain is a study of lymphopenia after photon versus proton radiotherapy. Regarding the study as a whole: Relative stability marked proton patients; photon patients lost diversity and naive cells. In patients who died, overall survival fell as post-nadir TCR diversity dropped more.

Here immunoSEQ multiplex PCR was the method, and the copy in TCRdb shows in-frame clones only, minus some. The sample carries 150,000 to 200,000 clones, 70% to 90% recorded once. Germline loops: CDR1 MDHEN, CDR2 SYDVKM. V lost 6 bases to trimming and J lost 3 bases; unmatched junction nucleotides: 9. CDR3 length equals 18 residues. Points on this clone: What it binds is unknown.

The sample here was peripheral blood, taken from a patient treated with photon-based radiotherapy. The receptor comes from a man between 50 and 59 years old with gastric cancer. The J gene is TRBJ2-2, the V gene TRBV28; 14 nucleotides align to TRBD2. The CDR3 region is CASSRGTSGRWDTGELFF. The CDR3 DNA follows: TGTGCCAGCAGCCGAGGGACTAGCGGGAGATGGGACACCGGGGAGCTGTTTTTT. Full variable domain (rest looked up from reference TRBV28 and TRBJ2-2): DVKVTQSSRYLVKRTGEKVFLECVQDMDHENMFWYRQDPGLGLRLIYFSYDVKMKEKGDIPEGYSVSREKKERFSLILESASTNQTSMYLCASSRGTSGRWDTGELFFGEGSRLTVL.